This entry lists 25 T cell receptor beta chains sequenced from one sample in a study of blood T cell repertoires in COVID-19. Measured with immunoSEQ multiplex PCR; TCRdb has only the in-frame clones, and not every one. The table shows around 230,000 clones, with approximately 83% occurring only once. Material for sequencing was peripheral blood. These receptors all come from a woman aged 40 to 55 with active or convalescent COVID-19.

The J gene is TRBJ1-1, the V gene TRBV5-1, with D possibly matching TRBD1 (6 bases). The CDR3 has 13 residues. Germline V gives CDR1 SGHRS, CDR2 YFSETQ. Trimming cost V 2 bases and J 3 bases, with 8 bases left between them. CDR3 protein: CASSLGGDTEAFF. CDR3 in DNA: TGCGCCAGCAGCTTAGGGGGGGACACTGAAGCTTTCTTT.

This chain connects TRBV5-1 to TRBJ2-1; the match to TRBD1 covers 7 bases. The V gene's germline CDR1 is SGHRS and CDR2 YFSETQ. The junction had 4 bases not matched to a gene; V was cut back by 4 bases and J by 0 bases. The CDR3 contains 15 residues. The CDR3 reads CASSADRASYNEQFF. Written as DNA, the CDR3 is TGCGCCAGCAGCGCCGACAGGGCCTCCTACAATGAGCAGTTCTTC.

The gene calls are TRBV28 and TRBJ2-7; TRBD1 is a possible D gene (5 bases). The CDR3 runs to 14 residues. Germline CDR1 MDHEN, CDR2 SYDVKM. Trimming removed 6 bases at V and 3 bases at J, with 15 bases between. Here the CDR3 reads CASRARTQGYEQYF. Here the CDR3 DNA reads TGTGCCAGCAGGGCTCGTACCCAGGGCTACGAGCAGTACTTC.

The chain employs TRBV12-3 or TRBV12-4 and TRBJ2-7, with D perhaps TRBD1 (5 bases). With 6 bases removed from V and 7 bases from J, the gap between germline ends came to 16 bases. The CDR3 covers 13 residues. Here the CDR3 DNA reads TGTGCCAGCAGCCTCTCAGGGCTGGGGGAGCAGTACTTC. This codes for CASSLSGLGEQYF.

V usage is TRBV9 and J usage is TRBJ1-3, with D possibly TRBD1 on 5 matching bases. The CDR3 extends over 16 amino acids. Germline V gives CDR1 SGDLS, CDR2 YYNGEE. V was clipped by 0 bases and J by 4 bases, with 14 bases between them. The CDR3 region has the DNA TGTGCCAGCAGCGTAGACCAGGTCAGGGCCGGAAACACCATATATTTT. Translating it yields CASSVDQVRAGNTIYF. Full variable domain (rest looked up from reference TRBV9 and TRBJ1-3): DSGVTQTPKHLITATGQRVTLRCSPRSGDLSVYWYQQSLDQGLQFLIQYYNGEERAKGNILERFSAQQFPDLHSELNLSSLELGDSALYFCASSVDQVRAGNTIYFGEGSWLTVV.

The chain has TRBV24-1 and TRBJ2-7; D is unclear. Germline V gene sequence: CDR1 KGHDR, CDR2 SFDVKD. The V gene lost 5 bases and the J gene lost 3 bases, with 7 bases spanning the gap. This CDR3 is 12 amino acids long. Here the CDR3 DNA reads TGTGCCACCAGTGGGTCAGGCTACGAGCAGTACTTC. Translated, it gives CATSGSGYEQYF.

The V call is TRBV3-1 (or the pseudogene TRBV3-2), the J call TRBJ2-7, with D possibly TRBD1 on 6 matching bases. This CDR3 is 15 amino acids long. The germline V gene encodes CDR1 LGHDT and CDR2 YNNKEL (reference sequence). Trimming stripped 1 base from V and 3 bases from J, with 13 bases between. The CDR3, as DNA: TGTGCCAGCAGCCAAGGGACAGCTATGAACTACGAGCAGTACTTC. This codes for CASSQGTAMNYEQYF.

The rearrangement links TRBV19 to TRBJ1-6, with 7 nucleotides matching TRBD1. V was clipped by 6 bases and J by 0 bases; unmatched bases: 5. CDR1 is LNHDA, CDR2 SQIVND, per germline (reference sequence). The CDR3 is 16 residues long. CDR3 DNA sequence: TGTGCCAGTAGAAGGGACAGCGGCTCCTATAATTCACCCCTCCACTTT. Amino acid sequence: CASRRDSGSYNSPLHF.

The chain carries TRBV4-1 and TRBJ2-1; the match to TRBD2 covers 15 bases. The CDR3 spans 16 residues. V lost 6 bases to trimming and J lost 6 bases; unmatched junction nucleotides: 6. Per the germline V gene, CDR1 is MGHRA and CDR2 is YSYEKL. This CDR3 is CASRGLAGGPFNEQFF. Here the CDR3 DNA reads TGCGCCAGCAGGGGACTAGCGGGGGGTCCTTTCAATGAGCAGTTCTTC.

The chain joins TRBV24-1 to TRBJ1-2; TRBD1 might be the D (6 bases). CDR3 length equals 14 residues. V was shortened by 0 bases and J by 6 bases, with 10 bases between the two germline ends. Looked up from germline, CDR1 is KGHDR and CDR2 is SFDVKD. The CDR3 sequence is CATSDLRRGNGYTF. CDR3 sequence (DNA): TGTGCCACCAGTGATTTGCGAAGGGGGAATGGCTACACCTTC.

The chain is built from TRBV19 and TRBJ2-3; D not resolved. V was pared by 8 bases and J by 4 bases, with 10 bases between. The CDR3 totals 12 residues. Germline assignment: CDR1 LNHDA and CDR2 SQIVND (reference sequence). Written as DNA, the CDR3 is TGTGCCAGTTCATTGGGCGCAGATACGCAGTATTTT. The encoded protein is CASSLGADTQYF.

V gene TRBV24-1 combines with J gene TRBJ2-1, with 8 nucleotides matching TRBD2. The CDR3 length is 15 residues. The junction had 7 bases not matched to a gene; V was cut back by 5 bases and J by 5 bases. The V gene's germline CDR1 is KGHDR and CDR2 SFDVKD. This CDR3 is CATSVPGGANNEQFF. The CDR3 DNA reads TGTGCCACCAGTGTCCCGGGGGGGGCCAACAATGAGCAGTTCTTC.

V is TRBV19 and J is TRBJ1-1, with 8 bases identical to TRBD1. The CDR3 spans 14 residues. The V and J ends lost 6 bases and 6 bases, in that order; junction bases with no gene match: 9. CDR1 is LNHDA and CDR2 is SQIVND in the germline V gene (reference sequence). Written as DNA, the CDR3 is TGTGCCAGTAGCCCAGGCGGGGGACAGGCTGAAGCTTTCTTT. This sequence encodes CASSPGGGQAEAFF.

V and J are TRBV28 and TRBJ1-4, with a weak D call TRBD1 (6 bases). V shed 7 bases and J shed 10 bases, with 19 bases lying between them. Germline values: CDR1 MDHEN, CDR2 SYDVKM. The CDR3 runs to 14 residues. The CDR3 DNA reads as TGTGCCAGCACCCAGGGGCAGGGGCCCGGAAAACTGTTTTTT. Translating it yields CASTQGQGPGKLFF.

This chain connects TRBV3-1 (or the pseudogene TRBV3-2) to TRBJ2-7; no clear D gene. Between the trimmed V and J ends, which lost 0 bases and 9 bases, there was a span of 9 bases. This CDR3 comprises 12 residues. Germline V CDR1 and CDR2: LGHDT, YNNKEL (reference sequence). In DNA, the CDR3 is TGTGCCAGCAGCCAAGATCGAGGCGGGCAGTACTTC. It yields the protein CASSQDRGGQYF.

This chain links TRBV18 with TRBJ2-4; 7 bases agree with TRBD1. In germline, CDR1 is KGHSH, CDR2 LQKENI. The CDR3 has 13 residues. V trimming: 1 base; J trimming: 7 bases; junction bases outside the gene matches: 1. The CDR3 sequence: CASSPLQGNIQYF. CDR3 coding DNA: TGTGCCAGCTCACCACTACAGGGGAACATTCAGTACTTC.

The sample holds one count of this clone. CDR3 coding DNA: TGTGCAAGTCGCTTAGCCTCGGGACAGGGGTTTATCGAGCAGTACTTC. Translation gives CASRLASGQGFIEQYF. The chain joins TRBV12-2 to TRBJ2-7; the table assigns TRBD1, which was not confirmed against the DNA. TRBV12-2 represents a pseudogene. The CDR3 loop spans 16 amino acids.

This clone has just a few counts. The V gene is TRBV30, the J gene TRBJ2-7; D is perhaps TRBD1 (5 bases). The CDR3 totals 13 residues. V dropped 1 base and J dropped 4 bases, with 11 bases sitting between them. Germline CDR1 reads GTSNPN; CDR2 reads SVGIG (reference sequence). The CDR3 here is CAWSGQLRYEQYF. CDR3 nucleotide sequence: TGTGCCTGGAGTGGACAGTTGAGGTACGAGCAGTACTTC.

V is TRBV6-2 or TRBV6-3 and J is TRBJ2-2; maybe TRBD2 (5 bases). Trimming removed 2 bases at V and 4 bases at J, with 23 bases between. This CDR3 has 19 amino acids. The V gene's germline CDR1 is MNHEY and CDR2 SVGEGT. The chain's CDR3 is CASSYMVGETILGTGELFF. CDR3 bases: TGTGCCAGCAGTTACATGGTGGGAGAGACAATATTGGGCACCGGGGAGCTGTTTTTT.

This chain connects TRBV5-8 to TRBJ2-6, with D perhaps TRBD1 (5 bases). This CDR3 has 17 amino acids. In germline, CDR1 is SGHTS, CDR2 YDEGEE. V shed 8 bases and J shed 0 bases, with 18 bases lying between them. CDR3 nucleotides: TGTGCCAGAGTCAGGGTTTTTCCCTTCTCTGGGGCCAACGTCCTGACTTTC. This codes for CARVRVFPFSGANVLTF.

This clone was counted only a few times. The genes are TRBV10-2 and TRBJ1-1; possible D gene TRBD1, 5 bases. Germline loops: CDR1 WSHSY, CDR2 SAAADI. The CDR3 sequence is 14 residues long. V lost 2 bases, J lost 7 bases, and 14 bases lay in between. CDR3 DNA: TGCGCCAGCAGTGAGCTGGGGGGTAGGAGTGAAGCTTTCTTT. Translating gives CASSELGGRSEAFF.

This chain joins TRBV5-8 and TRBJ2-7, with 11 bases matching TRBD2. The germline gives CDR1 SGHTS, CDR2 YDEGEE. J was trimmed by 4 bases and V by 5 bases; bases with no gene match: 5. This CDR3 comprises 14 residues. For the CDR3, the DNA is TGTGCCAGCAGTGACCCTAGCGGGAGGTACGAGCAGTACTTC. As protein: CASSDPSGRYEQYF. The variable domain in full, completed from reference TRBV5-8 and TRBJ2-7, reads EAGVTQSPTHLIKTRGQQATLRCSPISGHTSVYWYQQALGLGLQFLLWYDEGEERNRGNFPPRFSGRQFPNYSSELNVNALELEDSALYLCASSDPSGRYEQYFGPGTRLTVT.

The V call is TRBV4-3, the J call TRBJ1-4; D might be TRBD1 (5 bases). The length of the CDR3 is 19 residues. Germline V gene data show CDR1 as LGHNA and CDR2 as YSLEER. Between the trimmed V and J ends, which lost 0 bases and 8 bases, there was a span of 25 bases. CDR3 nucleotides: TGCGCCAGCAGCCAAGATAGTCTGGGACTTGTTCCCGGGAGGGAAAAACTGTTTTTT. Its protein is CASSQDSLGLVPGREKLFF.

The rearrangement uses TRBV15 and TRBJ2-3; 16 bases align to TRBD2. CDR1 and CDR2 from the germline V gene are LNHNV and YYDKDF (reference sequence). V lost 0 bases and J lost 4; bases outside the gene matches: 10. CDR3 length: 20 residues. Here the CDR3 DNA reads TGTGCCACCAGCAGAGATACGGGACTAGCGGGAGGGGGTGTGGCAGATACGCAGTATTTT. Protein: CATSRDTGLAGGGVADTQYF.

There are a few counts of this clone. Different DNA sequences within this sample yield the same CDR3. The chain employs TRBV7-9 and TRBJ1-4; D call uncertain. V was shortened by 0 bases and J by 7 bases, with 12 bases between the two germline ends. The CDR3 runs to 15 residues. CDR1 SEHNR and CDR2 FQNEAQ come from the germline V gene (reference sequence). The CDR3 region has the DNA TGTGCCAGCAGCTTAGCGCAGGCCGGTGGTGAAAAACTGTTTTTT. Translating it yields CASSLAQAGGEKLFF.